This T cell receptor (beta chain) is from a study of shared clonotypes between healthy human individuals. Overall study: Plates per donor: three CD4 naive, three CD4 memory, two CD8 naive, one CD8 memory.

About this clone: Its antigen is as yet unknown.

Recent vaccinations or acute infections were absent in the healthy HIV-negative adult donors. Findings of the study overall: It was anticipated that sequencing depth would influence how many clonotypes donors shared.

Clones were sequenced by immunoSEQ multiplex PCR, and TCRdb holds only the in-frame ones, with some missing. The repertoire includes over 2 million clones, approximately 95% of them detected once, and more than 0.1% sits in the top ten. Sample: naive CD4+ T cells sorted from blood. This sample's subset: CD45RA+ positively selected. The receptor's source is a man in his late teens or twenties in good health.

Here the CDR3 reads CASSGHREYEQYF. As DNA, the CDR3 is TGTGCCAGCAGTGGCCACAGGGAATACGAGCAGTACTTC. The V call is TRBV6-5, the J call TRBJ2-7, with a weak D call TRBD1 (6 bases). The CDR3 is 13 residues long. Trimming left V 5 bases short and J 4 bases short, with 12 bases between. Germline V CDR1 and CDR2: MNHEY, SVGAGI.